The text below deals with one T cell receptor (beta chain). Its antigen has not been determined. No clone much larger than this one lies a single base away; base qualities are absent. This sample was taken from a study of T cell changes during pregnancy in multiple sclerosis (dated by TCRdb to the late 2010s). For context, the study as a whole: The study examined how the T cell repertoire changed over the course of pregnancy in women with multiple sclerosis.

Libraries came from the immunoSEQ multiplex PCR assay. TCRdb mirrors the immuneACCESS table, restricted to in-frame sequences. Some clones are absent from its copies; in checked studies, under half trace to an unresolved V gene, and the reason for the others is unknown. The sample records 55,000 to 70,000 clones, about 91% of which are singletons. The ten largest clones take up around 1.8% of the sample. The CDR3 numbers 15 residues from cysteine through phenylalanine. The retained sequence is limited to the CDR3, 45 bases, with the frame set at the first base. V is shortened by 6 bases, J by 4 bases, and the region joining them spans 18 bases. CDR1 LNHDA and CDR2 SQIVND are derived from the germline V gene (reference sequence).

This sequence uses TRBV19 and TRBJ1-2; TRBD1 might be the D gene, on 6 matching bases. This clonotype was obtained from a female donor with multiple sclerosis, enrolled in a pregnancy study. The sequencing used peripheral blood, collected after pregnancy. The DNA sequence reads TGTGCCAGTAGCCGTACTCACAGGGAGAGCTATGGCTACACCTTC. Translation gives CASSRTHRESYGYTF.